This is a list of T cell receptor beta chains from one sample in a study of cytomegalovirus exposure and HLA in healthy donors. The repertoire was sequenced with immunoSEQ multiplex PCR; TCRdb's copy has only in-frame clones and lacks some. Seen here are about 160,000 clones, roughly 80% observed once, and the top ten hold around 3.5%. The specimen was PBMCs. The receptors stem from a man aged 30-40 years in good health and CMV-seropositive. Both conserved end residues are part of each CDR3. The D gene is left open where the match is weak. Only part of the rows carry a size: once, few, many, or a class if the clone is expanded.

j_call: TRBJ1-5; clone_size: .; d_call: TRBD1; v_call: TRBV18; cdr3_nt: TGTGCCAGCTCACCACCCGGGACAGGCAATCAGCCCCAGCATTTT; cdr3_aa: CASSPPGTGNQPQHF
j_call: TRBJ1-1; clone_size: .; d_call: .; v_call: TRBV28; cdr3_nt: TGTGCCAGCTCTACCCTGAACACTGAAGCTTTCTTT; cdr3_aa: CASSTLNTEAFF
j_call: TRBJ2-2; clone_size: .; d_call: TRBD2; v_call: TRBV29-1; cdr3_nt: TGCAGCGTCGCCGGACTAGCGGGGGGTGTGAACACCGGGGAGCTGTTTTTT; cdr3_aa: CSVAGLAGGVNTGELFF
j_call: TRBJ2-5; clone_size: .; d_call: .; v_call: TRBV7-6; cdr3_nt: TGTGCCAGCAGCTTACGAACCGGAGAGACCCAGTACTTC; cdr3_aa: CASSLRTGETQYF
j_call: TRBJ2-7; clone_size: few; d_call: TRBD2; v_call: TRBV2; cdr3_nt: TGTGCCAGCCAGGGACTAGCGGGGGGCGAGCAGTACTTC; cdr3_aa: CASQGLAGGEQYF
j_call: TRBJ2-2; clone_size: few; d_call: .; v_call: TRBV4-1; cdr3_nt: TGCGCCAGCAGCCAATTGGCAGAGAACACCGGGGAGCTGTTTTTT; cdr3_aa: CASSQLAENTGELFF
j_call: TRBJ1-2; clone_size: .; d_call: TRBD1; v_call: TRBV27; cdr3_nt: TGTGCCAGCAGCTTTGGGACAGGGGCTGGTGGCTACACCTTC; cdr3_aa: CASSFGTGAGGYTF
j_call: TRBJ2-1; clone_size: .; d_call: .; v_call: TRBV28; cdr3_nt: TGTGCCAGCAGTTCCCCGGGGTACAATGAGCAGTTCTTC; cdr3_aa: CASSSPGYNEQFF
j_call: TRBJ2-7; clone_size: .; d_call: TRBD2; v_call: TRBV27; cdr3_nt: TGTGCCAGCAGTGTCGCAACCGGGACTATCTACGAGCAGTACTTC; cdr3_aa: CASSVATGTIYEQYF
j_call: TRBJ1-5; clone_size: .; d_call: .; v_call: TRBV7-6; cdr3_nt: TGTGCCAGCAGCCAGGGGATTCGGCGGGGGGGTATTAGCAATCAGCCCCAGCATTTT; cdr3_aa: CASSQGIRRGGISNQPQHF
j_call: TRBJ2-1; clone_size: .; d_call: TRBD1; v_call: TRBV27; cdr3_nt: TGTGCCAGCGTTCTGGGACAGGGTAGAAGCAATGAGCAGTTCTTC; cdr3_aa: CASVLGQGRSNEQFF
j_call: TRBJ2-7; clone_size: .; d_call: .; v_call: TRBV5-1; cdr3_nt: TGCGCCAGCAGCTCTGGTGGCAACCCGTACGAGCAGTACTTC; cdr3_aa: CASSSGGNPYEQYF
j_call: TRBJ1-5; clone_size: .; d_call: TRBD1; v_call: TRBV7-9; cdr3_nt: TGTGCCAGCAGCCGACAGGGGGAACAGCCCCAGCATTTT; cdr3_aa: CASSRQGEQPQHF
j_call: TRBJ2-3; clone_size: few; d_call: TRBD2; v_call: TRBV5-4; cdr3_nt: TGTGCCAGCAGCGCCACTAGCGGGGGGGGCACGACAGATACGCAGTATTTT; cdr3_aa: CASSATSGGGTTDTQYF
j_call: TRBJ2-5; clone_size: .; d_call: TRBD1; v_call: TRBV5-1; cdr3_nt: TGCGCCAGCACTGGGACAGGGCGGGAGACCCAGTACTTC; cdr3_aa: CASTGTGRETQYF